This T cell receptor beta chain appears in the sequencing data of a study of blood T cell repertoires in COVID-19. Sequencing was performed with immunoSEQ multiplex PCR; in TCRdb, only in-frame clones are kept and a portion is missing. Of about 150,000 clones in the sample, 78% were seen once. CDR1 and CDR2 (germline): SGHRS, YFSETQ. After removal of 1 base from V and 13 bases from J, the junction contained 6 bases not matched to a gene. This CDR3 spans 14 amino acids. This receptor was taken from a woman older than 75 with acute or convalescent COVID-19. What was sequenced was peripheral blood. V is TRBV5-1 and J is TRBJ2-1, with 12 bases fitting TRBD2. CDR3 DNA sequence: TGCGCCAGCAGCTTGACTAGCGGGGGGAGGGAACAGTTCTTC. Protein sequence: CASSLTSGGREQFF.